A selection of T cell receptor beta chains follows, all from one sample in a study of T cell repertoires in cytomegalovirus infection. TCRdb reprocessed the reads via MiXCR and lists one record per CDR3 protein. The sample has roughly 280,000 distinct CDR3 sequences; less than 25% are singletons. Their cognate antigens are unknown. Sequencing was performed on cultured PBMCs, taken from culture after CMV antigen stimulation. The receptors here all came from a human donor in good health (CMV status not recorded). Some clones in this sample may be carry-over from other donors' samples. CDR3s include the opening cysteine and the closing phenylalanine or tryptophan. The D gene is left open where the match is weak. Clone size is given for some rows only: seen once, a few or many times, or a class if the clone is expanded.

>TRBD2|TRBV24-1|TRBJ2-1|once
TGTGCCACCAGTGATTTGAAGGTGGTGGCTAGCGGGAGGATCCTTACCAATGAGCAGTTCTTC
CATSDLKVVASGRILTNEQFF
>-|TRBV10-3|TRBJ1-6|-
TGTGCCATCAGTAACAGGGCCGTTGCTTATAATTCACCCCTCCACTTT
CAISNRAVAYNSPLHF
>TRBD2|TRBV11-2|TRBJ2-7|many
TGTGCCAGCAGCTTAGGTTTACTAGCGGGAAGCTACGAGCAGTACTTC
CASSLGLLAGSYEQYF
>-|TRBV12-5|TRBJ1-1|few
TGTGCTAGTGAACAGGGTGAAGCTTTCTTT
CASEQGEAFF
>-|TRBV7-2|TRBJ2-1|many
TGTGCCAGCAGCCTTAGCTTCGGGATGGGGAATGAGCAGTTCTTC
CASSLSFGMGNEQFF
>-|TRBV7-8|TRBJ1-1|-
TGTGCCAGCAGCTTAGGGGGGGGAGCTTTCTTT
CASSLGGGAFF
>-|TRBV6-5|TRBJ1-4|-
TGTGCCAGCGGGCTCGCGGGGTACAATGAAAAACTGTTTTTT
CASGLAGYNEKLFF
>-|TRBV10-3|TRBJ2-7|-
TGTGCCATCAGTGAGTCCATCCAGGGCTACGAGCAGTACTTC
CAISESIQGYEQYF
>-|TRBV7-2|TRBJ2-3|-
TGTGCCAGCAGCCGCCCAGGGGGGAGCACAGATACGCAGTATTTT
CASSRPGGSTDTQYF
>-|TRBV7-9|TRBJ2-5|few
TGTGCCAGCACCTTGTCAGGGTCCCAAGAGACCCAGTACTTC
CASTLSGSQETQYF
>-|TRBV28|TRBJ2-4|few
TGTGCCAGCAGTTTGGTGGGAAACATTCAGTACTTC
CASSLVGNIQYF
>TRBD1|TRBV6-2/TRBV6-3|TRBJ1-2|few
TGTGCCAGCAGTTACGACGACAGGGGAGTAGTGAACGACTATGGCTACACCTTC
CASSYDDRGVVNDYGYTF
>-|TRBV7-2|TRBJ2-1|many
TGTGCCAGCAGCTTCAGGGGTCTAGCGATGAACAATGAGCAGTTCTTC
CASSFRGLAMNNEQFF
>-|TRBV7-2|TRBJ2-3|large
TGTGCCAGCAGCTCCAGCCTAGCGACGAGCACAGATACGCAGTATTTT
CASSSSLATSTDTQYF
>TRBD1|TRBV7-2|TRBJ2-7|many
TGTGCCAGCAGCTTTCAACGGACAGGGGGAGCCTACGAGCAGTACTTC
CASSFQRTGGAYEQYF
>-|TRBV29-1|TRBJ2-1|-
TGCAGCGTTGAACTACTAGCAAAGGACAATGAGCAGTTCTTC
CSVELLAKDNEQFF
>-|TRBV19|TRBJ2-7|-
TGTGCCAGTAGTAATTCCCCCGGATTGAACCACGAGCAGTACTTC
CASSNSPGLNHEQYF
>-|TRBV20-1|TRBJ1-2|few
TGCAGTGCTAGAGCTGTCGGGAGAGGGAAGGGCTATGGCTACACCTTC
CSARAVGRGKGYGYTF
>TRBD1|TRBV12-3/TRBV12-4|TRBJ1-2|many
TGTGCCAGCAGTTCTTCTGAAAGGACAGGGCCGCACTATGGCTACACCTTC
CASSSSERTGPHYGYTF
>-|TRBV6-2/TRBV6-3|TRBJ2-7|once
TGTGCCAGCTCCGCACATAGCGGAACCTACGAGCAGTACTTC
CASSAHSGTYEQYF
>-|TRBV19|TRBJ1-2|few
TGTGCCAGTAGTGCCCGGGACAATCTTAACTATGGCTACACCTTC
CASSARDNLNYGYTF
>-|TRBV27|TRBJ1-1|-
TGTGCCAGCGCGACCGGGACTCTGAACACTGAAGCTTTCTTT
CASATGTLNTEAFF
>TRBD1|TRBV6-6|TRBJ1-2|few
TGTGCCAGCAGTTACACTGCCACGGACAGGGTCGGTGGCTACACCTTC
CASSYTATDRVGGYTF
>-|TRBV5-6|TRBJ1-2|few
TGTGCCAGCAGCTTCCGGGAGCCTGGCTACACCTTC
CASSFREPGYTF
>-|TRBV19|TRBJ1-6|few
TGTGCCAGTAAGGGGGGTCGCTATAATTCACCCCTCCACTTT
CASKGGRYNSPLHF